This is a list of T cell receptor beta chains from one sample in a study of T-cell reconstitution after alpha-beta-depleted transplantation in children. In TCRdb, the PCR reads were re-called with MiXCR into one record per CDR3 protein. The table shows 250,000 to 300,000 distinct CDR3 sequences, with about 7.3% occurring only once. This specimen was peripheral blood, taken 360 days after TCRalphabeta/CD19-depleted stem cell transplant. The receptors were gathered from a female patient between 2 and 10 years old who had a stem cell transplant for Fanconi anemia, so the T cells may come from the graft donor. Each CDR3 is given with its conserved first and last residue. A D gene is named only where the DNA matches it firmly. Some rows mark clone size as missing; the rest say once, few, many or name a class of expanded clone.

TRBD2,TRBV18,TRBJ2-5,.,TGTGCCAGCTCTGGACTAGCGGGGGAGAAGCCGAAAGAGACCCAGTACTTC,CASSGLAGEKPKETQYF
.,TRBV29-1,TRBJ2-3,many,TGCAGCGTTGGAGCGGGCTGGGGGCACACAGATACGCAGTATTTT,CSVGAGWGHTDTQYF
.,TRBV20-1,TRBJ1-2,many,TGCAGTGCTAAACAGTCGAATGGCTACACCTTC,CSAKQSNGYTF
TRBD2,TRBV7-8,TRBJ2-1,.,TGTGCCAGCAGCCCCCAGGTAGCGGGGGGTTTCCTTGTGGTGAACAATGAGCAGTTCTTC,CASSPQVAGGFLVVNNEQFF
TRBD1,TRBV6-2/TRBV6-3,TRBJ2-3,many,TGTGCCAGCAGTGTGCCAGGGGGCGCAAGCACAGATACGCAGTATTTT,CASSVPGGASTDTQYF
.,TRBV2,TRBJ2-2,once,TGTGCCAGCAGTGAACTCGGTAAAGGCCGGGGAAGAGCCGGGGAGCTGTTTTTT,CASSELGKGRGRAGELFF
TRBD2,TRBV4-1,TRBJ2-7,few,TGCGCCAGCAGCCAATCCGGAAAGGTGATAGCGGGAGTACACGAGCAGTACTTC,CASSQSGKVIAGVHEQYF
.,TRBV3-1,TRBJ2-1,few,TGTGCCAGCAGCCCCTACTCACAGGGTCTCTCCTACAATGAGCAGTTCTTC,CASSPYSQGLSYNEQFF
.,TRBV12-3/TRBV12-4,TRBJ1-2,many,TGTGCCAGCAGTTTAGGGGGGACGGGTGGCTACACCTTC,CASSLGGTGGYTF
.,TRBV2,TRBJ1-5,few,TGTGCCAGCAGTGAAGTGTCACAGGTGGGGCAGCCCCAGCATTTT,CASSEVSQVGQPQHF
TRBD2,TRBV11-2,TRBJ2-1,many,TGTGCCAGCAGCCCCAGACTAGCGGCGTACAATGAGCAGTTCTTC,CASSPRLAAYNEQFF
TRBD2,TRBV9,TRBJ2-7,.,TGTGCCAGCAGCAATAGCGGGGGGGCGAGTTACGAGCAGTACTTC,CASSNSGGASYEQYF
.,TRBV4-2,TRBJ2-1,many,TGTGCCAGCAGCCAAGTTTGGGGGGGCGAGTACAATGAGCAGTTCTTC,CASSQVWGGEYNEQFF
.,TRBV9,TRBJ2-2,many,TGTGCCAGCTGCGGAGATCCGGGGGAGCTGTTTTTT,CASCGDPGELFF
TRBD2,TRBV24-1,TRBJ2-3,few,TGTGCCACGGGACTAGCGGGGGGGTTGGATACGCAGTATTTT,CATGLAGGLDTQYF
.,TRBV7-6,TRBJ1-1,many,TGTGCCAGCAGCTTAGCGGTGGACCAGGGATCCACTGAAGCTTTCTTT,CASSLAVDQGSTEAFF
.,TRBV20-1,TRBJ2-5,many,TGCAGTGGTAAGGCGGAGGAGACCCAGTACTTC,CSGKAEETQYF
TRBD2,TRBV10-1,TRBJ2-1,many,TGCGCCAGCAGTGAAAGCGGGAGAGAGAATGAGCAGTTCTTC,CASSESGRENEQFF
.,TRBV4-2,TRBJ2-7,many,TGTGCCAGCAGCCAAGAAGGCAGCACCTACGAGCAGTACTTC,CASSQEGSTYEQYF
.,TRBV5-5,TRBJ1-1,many,TGTGCCAGCAGCTTACAGGAACCAAGGACTGAAGCTTTCTTT,CASSLQEPRTEAFF
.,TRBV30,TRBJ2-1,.,TGTGCCTGGAGTGGCGGGAACTACAATGAGCAGTTCTTC,CAWSGGNYNEQFF
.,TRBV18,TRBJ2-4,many,TGTGCCAGCTCACCAGAGGACCTAGCCAAAAACATTCAGTACTTC,CASSPEDLAKNIQYF
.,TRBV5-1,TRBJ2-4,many,TGCGCCAGCAGCTTGGGTACAGTGGACCGTAAAAACATTCAGTACTTC,CASSLGTVDRKNIQYF
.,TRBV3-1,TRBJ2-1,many,TGTGCCAGCAGCCACATCATGGGAAAAGGGGACAATGAGCAGTTCTTC,CASSHIMGKGDNEQFF
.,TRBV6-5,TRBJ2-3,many,TGTGCCAGCAGAGTAGGGGGGGTCACAGATACGCAGTATTTT,CASRVGGVTDTQYF
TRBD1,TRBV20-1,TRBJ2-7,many,TGCAGTGCTAGGGGTGGACAGGGGGCTTTTGAGCAGTACTTC,CSARGGQGAFEQYF
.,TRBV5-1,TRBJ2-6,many,TGCGCCAGCAGCTTGGAGGGTAGGTCCGGGGCCAACGTCCTGACTTTC,CASSLEGRSGANVLTF
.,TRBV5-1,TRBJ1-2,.,TGCGCCAGCAGCTTGGCCCTCACAGGTCGGTCGGATGGCTACACCTTC,CASSLALTGRSDGYTF
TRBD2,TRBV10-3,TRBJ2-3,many,TGTGCCATCAGTGTTGTAGCGGGGGCCGGTCCCGATACGCAGTATTTT,CAISVVAGAGPDTQYF
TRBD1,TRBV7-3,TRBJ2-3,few,TGTGCCAGCAGCTTACTTGGGACAGGGGGCACAGATACGCAGTATTTT,CASSLLGTGGTDTQYF
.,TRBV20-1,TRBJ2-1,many,TGCAGTGCTAGAGCATTGCTATGGGGGAATGAGCAGTTCTTC,CSARALLWGNEQFF
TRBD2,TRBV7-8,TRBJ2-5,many,TGTGCCAGCAGCTTAATCGGGGGAGGGCAGACCCAGTACTTC,CASSLIGGGQTQYF
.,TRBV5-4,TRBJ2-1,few,TGTGCCAGCAGCTTGAGGCCGGAATCCTACAATGAGCAGTTCTTC,CASSLRPESYNEQFF
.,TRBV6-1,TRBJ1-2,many,TGTGCCAGCAGTGAATCGGGGCCCTATGGCTACACCTTC,CASSESGPYGYTF